This T cell receptor beta chain was recovered during a study of shared clonotypes between healthy human individuals. Overall study context: Those who served as donors were a couple of women and a few men between the ages of 18 and 49.

Profiled with immunoSEQ multiplex PCR; TCRdb holds only in-frame clones, not every one. The table has more than 2 million clones, more than 90% seen once. Study outcomes and limitations: Estimated clonotype richness was generally higher in naive than memory subsets. Clonotypes not shared had lower generation probabilities than those common to all four donors.

As to this clone: Its antigen is not known.

This CDR3 contains 14 residues. V gave up 8 bases and J gave up 9 bases; unmatched junction bases: 10. The V gene's germline CDR1 is LNHDA and CDR2 SQIVND (reference sequence). The material sequenced was naive CD4+ T cells sorted from blood. The subset here: CD45RA+ positively selected. This TCR came from a man younger than 35 in good health. The chain is built from TRBV19 and TRBJ2-1; 10 positions match TRBD2. The CDR3 protein is CASQFSGGPSEQFF. DNA for the CDR3: TGTGCCAGTCAGTTTAGCGGGGGGCCCAGTGAGCAGTTCTTC. Together with reference TRBV19 and TRBJ2-1, the CDR3 gives the full variable domain: DGGITQSPKYLFRKEGQNVTLSCEQNLNHDAMYWYRQDPGQGLRLIYYSQIVNDFQKGDIAEGYSVSREKKESFPLTVTSAQKNPTAFYLCASQFSGGPSEQFFGPGTRLTVL.